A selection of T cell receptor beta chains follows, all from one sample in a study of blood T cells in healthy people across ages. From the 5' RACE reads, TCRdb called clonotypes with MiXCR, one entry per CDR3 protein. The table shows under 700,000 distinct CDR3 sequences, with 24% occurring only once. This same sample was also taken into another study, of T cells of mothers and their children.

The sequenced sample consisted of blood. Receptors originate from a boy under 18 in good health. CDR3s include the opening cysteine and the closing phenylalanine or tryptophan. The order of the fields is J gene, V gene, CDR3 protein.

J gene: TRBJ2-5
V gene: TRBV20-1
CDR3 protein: CSARDASGPQETQYF

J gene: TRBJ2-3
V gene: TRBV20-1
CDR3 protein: CSARDTGRGSTDTQYF

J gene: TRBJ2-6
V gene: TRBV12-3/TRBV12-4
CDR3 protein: CASSYIGTGPPGANVLTF

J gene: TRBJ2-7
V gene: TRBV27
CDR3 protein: CASRDQGFGNEQYF

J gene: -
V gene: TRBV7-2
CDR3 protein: CASTPGGRRIYNEQFF

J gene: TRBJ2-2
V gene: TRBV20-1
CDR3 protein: CSAGGGSGGELFF

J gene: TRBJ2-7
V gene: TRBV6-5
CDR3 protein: CASSTPGQGNEQYF

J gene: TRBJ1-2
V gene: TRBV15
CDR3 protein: CATSREFTGPLSYGYTF

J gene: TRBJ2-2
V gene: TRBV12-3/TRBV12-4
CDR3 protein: CASSFRLGQKHIGQLFF

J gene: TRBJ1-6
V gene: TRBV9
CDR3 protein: CASSVEVAGGTWYSPLHF

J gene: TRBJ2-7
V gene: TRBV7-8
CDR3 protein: CASSLDRVYSYEQYF

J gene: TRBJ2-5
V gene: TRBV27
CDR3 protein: CASSLWSQETQYF

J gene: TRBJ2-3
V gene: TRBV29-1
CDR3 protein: CSVVRGRGTQYF

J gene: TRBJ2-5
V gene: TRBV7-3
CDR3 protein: CASSLMPPRGGNQETQYF

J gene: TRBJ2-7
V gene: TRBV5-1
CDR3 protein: CASSSPNRTFSYEQYF

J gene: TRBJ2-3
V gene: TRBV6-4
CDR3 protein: CASSDLTTDTQYF

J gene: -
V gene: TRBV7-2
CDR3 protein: CASSLDSGGSNEQFF

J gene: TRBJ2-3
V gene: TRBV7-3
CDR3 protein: CASSQGLAGGMGDTQYF

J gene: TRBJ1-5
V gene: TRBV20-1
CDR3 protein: CSARDFGQGGQPQHF

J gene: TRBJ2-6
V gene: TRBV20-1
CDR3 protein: CSARGSGPGANVLTF

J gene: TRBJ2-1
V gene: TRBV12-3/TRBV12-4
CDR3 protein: CASSSLNEQFF

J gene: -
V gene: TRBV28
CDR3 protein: CASSLIQGAPYEQYF

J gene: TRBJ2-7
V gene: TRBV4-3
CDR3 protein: CASSQWGSYEQYF

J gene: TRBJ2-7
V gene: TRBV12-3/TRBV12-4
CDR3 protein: CASSLRDTYYEQYF

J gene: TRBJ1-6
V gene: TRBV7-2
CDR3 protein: CASSLLGSYNSPLHF

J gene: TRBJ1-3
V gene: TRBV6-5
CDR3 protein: CASSYSDRATGNTIYF

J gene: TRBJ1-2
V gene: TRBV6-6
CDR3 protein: CASSLQGTPSYGYTF

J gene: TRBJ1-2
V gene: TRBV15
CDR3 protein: CATSSLAGTANYGYTF

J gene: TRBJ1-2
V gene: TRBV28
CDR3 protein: CASSLVVYYGYTF

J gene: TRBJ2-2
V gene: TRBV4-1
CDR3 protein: CASSPAGTGDTGELFF

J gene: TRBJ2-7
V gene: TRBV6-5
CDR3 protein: CASSYKTEHRSYEQYF

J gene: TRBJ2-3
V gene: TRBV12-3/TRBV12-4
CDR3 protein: CASSLSAEDTQYF

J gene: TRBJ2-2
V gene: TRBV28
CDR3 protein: CASSLWAGSNTGELFF

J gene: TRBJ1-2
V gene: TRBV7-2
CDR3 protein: CASSLGAGGYTF

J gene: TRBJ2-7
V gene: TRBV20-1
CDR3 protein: CSASKGTGGYEQYF

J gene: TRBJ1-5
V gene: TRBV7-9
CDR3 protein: CASSLWTGVVGNQPQHF

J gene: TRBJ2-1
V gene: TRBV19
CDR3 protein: CASSIGQGYNEQFF

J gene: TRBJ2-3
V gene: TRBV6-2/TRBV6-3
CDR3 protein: CANLGSGPDTQYF

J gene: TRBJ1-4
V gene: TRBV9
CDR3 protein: CASSTGQFPNEKLFF

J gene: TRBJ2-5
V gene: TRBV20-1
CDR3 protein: CSAWTLGETQYF

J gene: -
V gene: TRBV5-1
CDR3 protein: CASSARLGTSGRMDEQYF

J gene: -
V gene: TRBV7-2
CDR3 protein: CASSQDRGVGETQYF

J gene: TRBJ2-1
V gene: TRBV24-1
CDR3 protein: CATSDLGYEQFF

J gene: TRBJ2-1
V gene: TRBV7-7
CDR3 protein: CASTASVGGDEQFF

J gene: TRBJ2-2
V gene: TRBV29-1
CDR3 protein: CSGLGLPGELFF

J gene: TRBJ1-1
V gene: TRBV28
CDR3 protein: CASRLRGQGEWGMNTEAFF

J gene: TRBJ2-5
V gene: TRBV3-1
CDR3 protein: CASSPSSLAQETQYF

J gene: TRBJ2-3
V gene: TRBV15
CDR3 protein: CATSREAGATDTQYF

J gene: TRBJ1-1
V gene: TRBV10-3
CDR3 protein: CAIRAPLNTEAFF

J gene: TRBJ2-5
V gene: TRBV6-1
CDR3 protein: CASSEKMDSSQETQYF

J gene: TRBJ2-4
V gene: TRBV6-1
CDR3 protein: CASSILSGLAGMNIQYF

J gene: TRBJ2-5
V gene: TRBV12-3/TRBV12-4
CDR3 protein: CASSTYGQGQETQYF

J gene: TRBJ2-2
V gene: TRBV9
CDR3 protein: CASSVVDAGTSNAGELFF

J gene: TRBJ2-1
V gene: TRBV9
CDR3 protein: CASSVEGQGGYEQFF

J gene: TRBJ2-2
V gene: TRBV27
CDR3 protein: CASLRPGISKSNTGELFF

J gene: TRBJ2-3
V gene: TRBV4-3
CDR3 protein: CASCQGSSYDTQYF

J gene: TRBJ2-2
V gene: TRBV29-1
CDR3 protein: CSVGPFNTGELFF

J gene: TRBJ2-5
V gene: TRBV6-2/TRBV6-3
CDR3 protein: CASSYSGTQETQYF

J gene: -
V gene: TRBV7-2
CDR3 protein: CASSVTSGSRYEQFF

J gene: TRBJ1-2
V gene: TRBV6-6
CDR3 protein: CASSYVAGDGYTF